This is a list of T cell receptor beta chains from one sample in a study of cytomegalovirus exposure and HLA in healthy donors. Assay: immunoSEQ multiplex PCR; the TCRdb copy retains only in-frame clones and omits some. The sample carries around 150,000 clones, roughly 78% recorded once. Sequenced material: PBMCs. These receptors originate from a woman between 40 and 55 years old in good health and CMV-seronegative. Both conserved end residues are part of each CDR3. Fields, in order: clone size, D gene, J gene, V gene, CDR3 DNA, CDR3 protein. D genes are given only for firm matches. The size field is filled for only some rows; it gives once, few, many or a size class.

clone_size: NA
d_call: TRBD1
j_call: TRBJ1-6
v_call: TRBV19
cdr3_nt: TGTGCCAGTAGTAGAGACAGGGGTAATTCACCCCTCCACTTT
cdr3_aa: CASSRDRGNSPLHF

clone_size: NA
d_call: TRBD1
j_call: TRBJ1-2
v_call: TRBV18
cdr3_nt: TGTGCCAGCTCACCAAGTGGACAGGGCTATGGCTACACCTTC
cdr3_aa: CASSPSGQGYGYTF

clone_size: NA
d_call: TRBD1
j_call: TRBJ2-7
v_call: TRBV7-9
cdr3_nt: TGTGCCAGCAGCCTCGCAGGGGGCTCAGGGGAGCAGTACTTC
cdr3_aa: CASSLAGGSGEQYF

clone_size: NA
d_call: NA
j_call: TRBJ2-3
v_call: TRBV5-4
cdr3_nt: TGTGCCAGCAGCTTGACAAGCACAGATACGCAGTATTTT
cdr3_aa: CASSLTSTDTQYF

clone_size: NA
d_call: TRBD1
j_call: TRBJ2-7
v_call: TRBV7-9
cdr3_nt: TGTTCCAGCAGCTTTCCTACCGGGACAGGGTCATCCGAGCAGTACTTC
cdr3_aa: CSSSFPTGTGSSEQYF

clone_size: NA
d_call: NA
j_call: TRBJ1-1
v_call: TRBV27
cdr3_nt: TGTGCCAGCAGTTTACGTATTGGAGGGAACACTGAAGCTTTCTTT
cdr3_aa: CASSLRIGGNTEAFF

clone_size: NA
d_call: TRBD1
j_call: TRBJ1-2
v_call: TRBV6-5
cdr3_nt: TGTGCCAGCAGTCCTAGGACAGGGGGCGCCTATGGCTACACCTTC
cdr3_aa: CASSPRTGGAYGYTF

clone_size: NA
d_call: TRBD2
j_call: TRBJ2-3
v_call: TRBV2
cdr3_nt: TGTGCCATCCTCATTGGACTAGCGGGTTCCACAGATACGCAGTATTTT
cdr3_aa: CAILIGLAGSTDTQYF

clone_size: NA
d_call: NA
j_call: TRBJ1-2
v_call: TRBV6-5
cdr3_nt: TGTGCCAGCAGGATCGGCAGGGCGTATGGCTACACCTTC
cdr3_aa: CASRIGRAYGYTF

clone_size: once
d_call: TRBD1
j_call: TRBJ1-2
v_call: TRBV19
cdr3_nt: TGTGCCAGTAGGACAGGGACCGCCTCGGGCCACTATGGCTACACCTTC
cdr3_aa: CASRTGTASGHYGYTF

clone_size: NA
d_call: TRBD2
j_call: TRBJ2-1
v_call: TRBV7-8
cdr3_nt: TGTGCCAGCAGCTTAATGCAGCGGGGGATAAACAATGAGCAGTTCTTC
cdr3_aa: CASSLMQRGINNEQFF

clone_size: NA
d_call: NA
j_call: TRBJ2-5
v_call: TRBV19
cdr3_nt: TGTGCCAGCGCCCGACAGAACTTCCAAGAGACCCAGTACTTC
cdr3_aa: CASARQNFQETQYF

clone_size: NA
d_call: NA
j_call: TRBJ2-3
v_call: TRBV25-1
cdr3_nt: TGTGCCAGCAGTGAACTAGCATCCACAGATACGCAGTATTTT
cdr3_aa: CASSELASTDTQYF

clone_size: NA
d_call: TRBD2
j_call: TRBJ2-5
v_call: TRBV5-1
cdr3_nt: TGCGCCAGCACTTATCCGGGGGGGACACAAGAGACCCAGTACTTC
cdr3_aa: CASTYPGGTQETQYF

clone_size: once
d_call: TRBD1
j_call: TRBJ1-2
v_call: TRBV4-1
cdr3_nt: TGCGCCAGCAGCCACCTCCTCAAGGGACAGGGAAACTATGGCTACACCTTC
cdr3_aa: CASSHLLKGQGNYGYTF

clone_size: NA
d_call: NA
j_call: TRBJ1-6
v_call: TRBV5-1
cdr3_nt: TGCGCCAGCAGCTCCCCGGAGAGGGAACCAAATTCACCCCTCCACTTT
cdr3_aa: CASSSPEREPNSPLHF

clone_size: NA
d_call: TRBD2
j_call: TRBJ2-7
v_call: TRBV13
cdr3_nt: TGTGCCAGCAGCCTCGGACTAGCGGGGTACGAGCAGTACTTC
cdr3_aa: CASSLGLAGYEQYF

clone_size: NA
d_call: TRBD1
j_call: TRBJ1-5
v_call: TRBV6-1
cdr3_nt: TGTGCCAGCAGAGAAAGACAGGGATTGGGCAATCAGCCCCAGCATTTT
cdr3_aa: CASRERQGLGNQPQHF

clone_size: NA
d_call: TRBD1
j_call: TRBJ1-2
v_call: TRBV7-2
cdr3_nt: TGTGCCAGCAGCCCCGAGACAGGGTTCCGTCGGGATGGCTACACCTTC
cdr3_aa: CASSPETGFRRDGYTF

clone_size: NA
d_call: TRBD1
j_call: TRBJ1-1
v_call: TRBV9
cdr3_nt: TGTGCCAGCAGCGATAGGACAGGGGGCCTTTTGAACACTGAAGCTTTCTTT
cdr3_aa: CASSDRTGGLLNTEAFF

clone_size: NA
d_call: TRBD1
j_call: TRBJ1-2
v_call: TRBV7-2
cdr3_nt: TGTGCCAGCAGAGGGCAGGGGGTAGTGGGTAACTATGGCTACACCTTC
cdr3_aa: CASRGQGVVGNYGYTF

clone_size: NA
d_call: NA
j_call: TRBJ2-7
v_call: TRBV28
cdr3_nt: TGTGCCAGCAGTTTATGGGGCGCGGGTTTGGGATCCTACGAGCAGTACTTC
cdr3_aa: CASSLWGAGLGSYEQYF